This TCR beta chain appears in the sequencing data of a study of identical twins. The CDR3 has 21 amino acids. The germline V and J ends were trimmed by 2 bases and 1 base, with 30 bases remaining between them. Overall study results and limits: Out-of-frame alpha sequences common to twins exhibited a surplus of low generation probability.

Healthy Caucasians were all of the donors. TCRdb reprocessed the 5' RACE reads with MiXCR, giving one entry per CDR3 protein. In the table there are some 790,000 distinct CDR3 sequences, approximately 18% of which are singletons. A few counts support this clonotype. Its antigen is unknown. This sample was shared with a second study, whose subject was T cells expressing NK-cell markers.

Sequenced input: PBMCs. The V and J genes are TRBV12-3 or TRBV12-4 and TRBJ2-7; maybe TRBD2 (7 bases). The TCR sequence derives from a woman younger than 35 in good health. The DNA of the CDR3 is TGTGCCAGCAGTTTACCCCTCTTGGGGCGGGGGCCTCTAAACCGGTCCTACGAGCAGTACTTC. Encoded protein: CASSLPLLGRGPLNRSYEQYF.